This entry features one T cell receptor (beta chain) sequence. Some clones are missing from TCRdb's copy, which holds only in-frame ones; the method was immunoSEQ multiplex PCR. Here the sample spans 100,000 to 150,000 clones, 92% being singletons. The sample comes from a study of T cell responses to AZD1222 COVID-19 vaccine. CDR3 length: 12 amino acids. Germline loops: CDR1 PRHDT, CDR2 FYEKMQ (reference sequence). V lost 1 base, J lost 8 bases, and 7 bases lay in between. The source was peripheral blood, collected on day 0 of AZD1222 vaccination. This sequence was found in an adult in good health. The chain carries TRBV13 and TRBJ2-3; either TRBD1 or TRBD2 may fit D (5 bases each). CDR3 amino acids: CASSLAGTTQYF. The CDR3 bases are TGTGCCAGCAGCTTAGCGGGGACTACGCAGTATTTT.